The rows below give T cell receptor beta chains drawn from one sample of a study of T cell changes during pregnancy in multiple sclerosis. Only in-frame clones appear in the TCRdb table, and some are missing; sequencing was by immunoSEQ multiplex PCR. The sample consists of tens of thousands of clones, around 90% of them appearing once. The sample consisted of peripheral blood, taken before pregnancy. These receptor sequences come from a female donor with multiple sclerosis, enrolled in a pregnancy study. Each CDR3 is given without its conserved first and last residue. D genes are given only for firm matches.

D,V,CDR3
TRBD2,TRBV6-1,ATSAGGGPYEQY
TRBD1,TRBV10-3,AIGDRGMETQY
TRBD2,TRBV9,ASSSSTSGGSYNEQF
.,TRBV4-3,ASSQNSPGLGYGYT
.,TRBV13,ASSLGARNTEAF
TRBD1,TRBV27,ASSWTGGDSPLH
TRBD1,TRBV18,ASSPYSDRALDEQY
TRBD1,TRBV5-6,ASSHYFDRGLLAF
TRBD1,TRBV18,ASSPAGTGTTGELF
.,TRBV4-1,ASSPMGGLQY
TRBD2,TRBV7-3,ASSLRRGTSASTDTQY
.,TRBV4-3,ASSQGGGVRTEAF
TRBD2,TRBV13,ASSLYARTSGKSSYNEQF
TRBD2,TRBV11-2,ASSLGLASTDTQY
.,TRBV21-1,ASSGRLVMSSYEQY
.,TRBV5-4,ASSSFVGELF
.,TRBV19,ASSIGQNTEAF
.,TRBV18,ASSPPDRQGANEQF
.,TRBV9,ASSVVGGANVLT
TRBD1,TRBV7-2,ASSWGTGEVVPSDSPLH
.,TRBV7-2,ASSQAPGTQY
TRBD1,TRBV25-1,ASSTTGYGYT
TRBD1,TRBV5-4,ASSYGQGRSYSEKLF
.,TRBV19,ASSITGNLGNQPQH
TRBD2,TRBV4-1,ASSQTGTSDYEQY
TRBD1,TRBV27,ASSLQGGPNEKLF
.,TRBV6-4,ASSEGGGETYNEQF
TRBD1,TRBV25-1,ASSAGTGIYGYT
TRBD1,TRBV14,ASSQPGTDYGYT
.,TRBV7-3,ASSPMNTGELF
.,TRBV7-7,ASSREGGPGETQY
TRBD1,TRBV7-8,ASRRTGAVNTEAF
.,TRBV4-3,ASSQEGRGSTEAF
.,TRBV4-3,ASSHRGTEAF
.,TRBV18,ASSPGRTGNTIY
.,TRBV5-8,ASSLWAGTEAF
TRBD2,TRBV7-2,ASSLAPGGLNEQF
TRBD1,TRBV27,ASSLGGPAGSPLH
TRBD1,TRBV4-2,ASSRKQGDTGELF
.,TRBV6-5,ASSVRGGGNTIY
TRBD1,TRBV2,ANSRGQGYEQY
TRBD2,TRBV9,ASSAGPGTSGRNEQF
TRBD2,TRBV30,AWSNSGGAETQY
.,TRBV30,AWTGSGNTIY
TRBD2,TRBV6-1,ASSESISGGASDTQY
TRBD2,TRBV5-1,ASSLLAGEVPSYNEQF
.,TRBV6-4,ASSERASTDTQY
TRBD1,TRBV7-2,ASRDTGDVYTEAF
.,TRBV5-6,ASSLDGDTRREKLF
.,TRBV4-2,ASSQAGGGYT
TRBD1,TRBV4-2,ASSRGTENNQPQH
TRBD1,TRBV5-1,ASSRSGQGASMTEAF